Presented here are 26 T cell receptor beta chains from one specimen sequenced in a study of CD8+CD57+ T cells in acquired aplastic anemia. Genomic DNA was employed as the template in profiling TCR beta VDJ and CDR3. TCRdb passed the reads through MiXCR, listing each CDR3 protein once. The sample yields 200,000 to 300,000 distinct CDR3 sequences, more than 45% seen once. Patients selected for sequencing had displayed CD8+CD57+ cell expansion by flow cytometry. The sample taken for sequencing was sorted CD4+, CD8+, or CD8+CD57+ T cells (not recorded which) from PBMCs. The receptors were sampled from a human donor with aplastic anemia.

Here the CDR3 reads CASSSEGDINTGELFF. As DNA, the CDR3 is TGTGCCAGCAGCTCCGAGGGGGACATTAACACCGGGGAGCTGTTTTTT. The chain combines TRBV7-9 with TRBJ2-2, with D maybe TRBD1 (6 bases). CDR3 length: 16 residues. Trimming took off 4 bases at V and 2 bases at J, with 14 bases between the two ends. Looked up from germline, CDR1 is SEHNR and CDR2 is FQNEAQ (reference sequence).

This clonotype showed up just a few times. The genes are TRBV5-1 and TRBJ2-3; D is ambiguous. Germline V lookup: CDR1 SGHRS, CDR2 YFSETQ. CDR3 length: 17 residues. With 0 bases removed from V and 2 bases from J, the gap between germline ends came to 16 bases. CDR3 bases: TGCGCCAGCAGCTTGGCCGATTCCCGGTCGGCCACAGATACGCAGTATTTT. Residues: CASSLADSRSATDTQYF.

V gene TRBV14 combines with J gene TRBJ1-4, with 7 bases that match TRBD1. Trimming took 3 bases from V and 7 from J; bases not matched to a gene: 8. CDR1 and CDR2 (germline): SGHDN, FVKESK. The CDR3 totals 15 residues. CDR3 sequence (DNA): TGTGCCAGCAGCCAGTTACAGGGGATAAGTGAAAAACTGTTTTTT. Its translation is CASSQLQGISEKLFF.

The gene calls are TRBV6-1 and TRBJ1-3; 7 bases are a match to TRBD1. The V segment lost 8 bases and the J segment 4 bases; nucleotides outside the gene matches: 8. CDR3 length equals 14 residues. The germline gives CDR1 MNHNS, CDR2 SASEGT. The CDR3 reads CASGPTGAGNTIYF. In nucleotides, the CDR3 is TGTGCCAGCGGCCCTACAGGGGCGGGAAACACCATATATTTT.

V is TRBV29-1 and J is TRBJ1-1; unclear D gene. There are 14 residues in the CDR3. Germline V CDR1 and CDR2: SQVTM, ANQGSEA. V lost 1 base to trimming and J lost 0 bases, with 9 bases between them. CDR3 sequence (DNA): TGCAGCGTTGAAGTGTATTCCCTGAACACTGAAGCTTTCTTT. This sequence encodes CSVEVYSLNTEAFF.

V gene TRBV7-9 combines with J gene TRBJ1-1, with a weak D call TRBD1 (6 bases). CDR1 SEHNR and CDR2 FQNEAQ come from the germline V gene (reference sequence). CDR3 length: 14 amino acids. V was cut by 4 bases and J by 3 bases, with 12 bases left in between. The CDR3 here is CASSSTGYYTEAFF. The CDR3 DNA follows: TGTGCCAGCAGCTCAACAGGGTATTACACTGAAGCTTTCTTT.

This clonotype was detected ten times or more. This rearrangement joins TRBV9 to TRBJ1-3; a weak D match, TRBD1 (5 bases). V was shortened by 0 bases and J by 2 bases, with 9 bases between the two germline ends. CDR1 is SGDLS and CDR2 is YYNGEE in the germline V gene. The CDR3 loop spans 15 amino acids. CDR3 bases: TGTGCCAGCAGCGTAGAGGGCAGGGCTGGAAACACCATATATTTT. Translation: CASSVEGRAGNTIYF.

The chain couples TRBV20-1 to TRBJ2-3; TRBD2 matches 8 bases. CDR1 is DFQATT and CDR2 is SNEGSKA in the germline V gene (reference sequence). This CDR3 is built from 14 residues. V was pared by 5 bases and J by 3 bases, with 7 bases of the junction left unmatched. The CDR3 DNA reads as TGCAGTGCTTGGACGGGGGGGCCAACAGATACGCAGTATTTT. It codes for CSAWTGGPTDTQYF.

This clonotype was seen a few times. CDR3 amino acids: CASLSAQGLAFYEQYF. In nucleotides, the CDR3 is TGTGCCAGCCTCTCCGCCCAGGGACTAGCCTTCTACGAGCAGTACTTC. V is TRBV6-2 or TRBV6-3 and J is TRBJ2-7, with TRBD2 identical over 9 bases. Per the germline V gene, CDR1 is MNHEY and CDR2 is SVGEGT. Trimming removed 8 bases from V and 3 bases from J; junction bases left unmatched: 14. This CDR3 has 16 amino acids.

J is TRBJ2-5 and V is TRBV5-8; no clear D. From germline, CDR1 is SGHTS and CDR2 YDEGEE. The CDR3 has 14 amino acids. V was cut by 4 bases and J by 5 bases, with 15 bases left in between. This CDR3 reads CASSRQLGPETQYF. CDR3 in DNA: TGTGCCAGCAGCCGTCAGCTTGGCCCCGAGACCCAGTACTTC.

The chain has TRBV9 and TRBJ2-3; TRBD2 matches at 13 bases. The CDR3 totals 15 residues. J lost 7 bases, V lost 4 bases, and 6 bases had no gene match. The germline V gene has CDR1 SGDLS and CDR2 YYNGEE. This CDR3 reads CASSQGLAGANTQYF. DNA of the CDR3: TGTGCCAGCAGCCAAGGACTAGCGGGAGCTAATACGCAGTATTTT.

The chain links TRBV30 to TRBJ2-2; D gene ambiguous. This CDR3 contains 13 residues. CDR1 is GTSNPN and CDR2 is SVGIG in the germline V gene (reference sequence). V lost 7 bases, J lost 2 bases, and 11 bases lay in between. The CDR3 loop is CASKETNTGELFF. The CDR3, as DNA: TGTGCCTCCAAGGAAACAAACACCGGGGAGCTGTTTTTT.

This clonotype was seen repeatedly, ten times or more. The V call is TRBV5-6, the J call TRBJ2-1; 8 nucleotides line up with TRBD1. The CDR3 length is 15 residues. Germline V CDR1 and CDR2: SGHDT, YYEEEE. V was pared by 5 bases and J by 3 bases, with 7 bases of the junction left unmatched. This CDR3 reads CASRPGQGFYNEQFF. CDR3 coding DNA: TGTGCCAGCAGACCTGGACAGGGCTTCTACAATGAGCAGTTCTTC.

Ten or more counts support this clonotype. CDR3 in amino acids: CASSRTSPYEQYF. The CDR3 coding sequence is TGTGCCAGCAGCCGAACAAGCCCATACGAGCAGTACTTC. The chain is built from TRBV5-5 and TRBJ2-7; D is unresolved. The V end was cut by 4 bases, the J end by 4 bases, with 12 bases between. Germline-derived CDR1 and CDR2 are SGHKS and YYEKEE (reference sequence). The CDR3 covers 13 residues. Full variable domain (rest looked up from reference TRBV5-5 and TRBJ2-7): DAGVTQSPTHLIKTRGQQVTLRCSPISGHKSVSWYQQVLGQGPQFIFQYYEKEERGRGNFPDRFSARQFPNYSSELNVNALLLGDSALYLCASSRTSPYEQYFGPGTRLTVT.

This clonotype has just a few counts. The chain carries TRBV16 and TRBJ2-7; TRBD2 aligns across 7 bases. The germline gives CDR1 KGHSY, CDR2 FQNENV. Unmatched junction bases numbered 4, after V lost 6 bases and J lost 5 bases. There are 12 residues in the CDR3. CDR3 sequence (DNA): TGTGCCAGCAGGACAGCGGGGCACGAGCAGTACGTC. The encoded protein is CASRTAGHEQYV.

In this sample, this clonotype turned up many times. J is TRBJ1-5 and V is TRBV29-1, with 8 bases that match TRBD1. Germline CDR1 and CDR2: SQVTM and ANQGSEA. Trimming cost V 6 bases and J 3 bases; bases outside gene matches: 4. The CDR3 extends over 13 amino acids. This CDR3 is CSVEQGDNQPQHF. As DNA, the CDR3 is TGCAGCGTGGAACAGGGGGACAATCAGCCCCAGCATTTT.

The count of this clonotype is one. The rearrangement joins TRBV10-3 to TRBJ2-7, with TRBD1 identical over 8 bases. Germline CDR1 ENHRY, CDR2 SYGVKD. The CDR3 is 13 residues long. V lost 11 bases, J lost 2 bases, and 8 bases stayed unmatched. Here the CDR3 DNA reads TGTGCCGCCAGGGGGCCCCACGCCTACGAGCAGTACTTC. Its translation is CAARGPHAYEQYF.

This clonotype was seen repeatedly, ten times or more. The V gene is TRBV9, the J gene TRBJ2-7, with a weak D call TRBD2 (5 bases). The germline CDR1 and CDR2 sequences are SGDLS and YYNGEE. V was pared by 2 bases and J by 3 bases, with 12 bases between. This CDR3 has 14 amino acids. The DNA of the CDR3 is TGTGCCAGCAGCGTTTTTGACGGGAACTACGAGCAGTACTTC. Amino acids: CASSVFDGNYEQYF.

The chain uses TRBV7-2 and TRBJ2-3, with 7 positions matching TRBD2. The CDR3 runs to 15 residues. V shed 5 bases, J shed 4 bases, and the junction held 9 bases outside the gene matches. The germline CDR1 and CDR2 sequences are SGHTA and FQGNSA. As DNA, the CDR3 is TGTGCCAGCAGCCTAAGATTTGGGGGGGCAGATACGCAGTATTTT. Protein: CASSLRFGGADTQYF.

This clonotype was found many times. The chain links TRBV20-1 to TRBJ1-6; 12 nucleotides align to TRBD1. The CDR3 is made up of 15 amino acids. The germline V gene has CDR1 DFQATT and CDR2 SNEGSKA (reference sequence). The ends lost 6 bases at V and 9 bases at J; junction bases unmatched: 9. The CDR3 is CSANHRDRGLSPLHF. The CDR3 DNA reads as TGCAGTGCAAATCACCGGGACAGGGGGCTTTCACCCCTCCACTTT.

Notes on this clonotype: Here the CDR3 omits its conserved ending phenylalanine or tryptophan, so a read error is the likely source. The chain combines TRBV10-3 with TRBJ2-3; 8 bases map to TRBD2. The CDR3 is 14 amino acids. V was clipped by 9 bases and J by 1 base; unmatched bases: 6. Germline lookup yields CDR1 ENHRY and CDR2 SYGVKD. CDR3 region: CAISRREGTDTQYS. CDR3 coding DNA: TGTGCCATTTCCCGGCGGGAGGGCACAGATACGCAGTATTCT.

J is TRBJ2-7 and V is TRBV20-1, with D unresolved. This CDR3 region has 12 residues. Between the trimmed V and J ends, which lost 4 bases and 0 bases, there was a span of 7 bases. Germline V gene sequence: CDR1 DFQATT, CDR2 SNEGSKA (reference sequence). CDR3 residues: CSATGNSYEQYF. The CDR3, as DNA: TGCAGTGCTACAGGCAACTCCTACGAGCAGTACTTC.

This clonotype has just a few counts. The chain has TRBV7-6 and TRBJ2-7; the match to TRBD1 covers 7 bases. CDR3 length: 15 amino acids. Germline assignment: CDR1 SGHVS and CDR2 FNYEAQ. J lost 2 bases, V lost 1 base, and 5 bases had no gene match. The CDR3 bases are TGTGCCAGCAGCTTAGATCGTCAGGGGGCCTACGAGCAGTACTTC. Translation gives CASSLDRQGAYEQYF.

This clonotype was counted at least ten times. The chain has TRBV7-9 and TRBJ2-7; TRBD1 agrees at 8 bases. V dropped 5 bases and J dropped 2; count of bases not matched to a gene: 2. CDR3 length equals 13 residues. In germline, CDR1 is SEHNR, CDR2 FQNEAQ (reference sequence). This chain's CDR3 is CASSRTGTYEQYF. The DNA for the CDR3 is TGTGCCAGCAGCCGGACAGGGACCTACGAGCAGTACTTC.

The chain combines TRBV29-1 with TRBJ2-5; no firm D call. The length of the CDR3 is 11 residues. The germline V gene has CDR1 SQVTM and CDR2 ANQGSEA. The V gene lost 0 bases and the J gene lost 4 bases, with 3 bases spanning the gap. The CDR3 region is CSVEDTETQYF. CDR3 coding DNA: TGCAGCGTTGAAGACACAGAGACCCAGTACTTC.

Of note for this clonotype: It may be a read error: a sequence one base away is much more abundant. The chain recombines TRBV4-3 with TRBJ1-1; D uncertain. This CDR3 is built from 12 residues. Germline-derived CDR1 and CDR2 are LGHNA and YSLEER. CDR3 bases: TGCGCCAGCAGCGGAGCGACGCGAGAAGCTTCCTTT. Its protein product is CASSGATREASF.